The clone carrying this TCR beta chain has a handful of counts. The V and J ends lost 5 bases and 6 bases respectively, with 8 bases between them. There are 11 residues in the CDR3. CDR1 is DFQATT, CDR2 SNEGSKA, per germline (reference sequence). Time point: after neoadjuvant nivolumab, at surgical resection. No culture or expansion preceded analysis of these blood cells. Most PBMC samples had 450 to 500 ng input DNA in six replicates. The table came from immunoSEQ multiplex PCR; TCRdb's copy has only in-frame clones and leaves some out. Here the sample spans 10,000 or so clones, roughly three fifths being singletons. This sample was included in a study of neoadjuvant anti-PD-1 for oral cavity cancer. The overall study: Non-progressing patients received a fourth nivolumab dose near day 43, then surgery on days 50-56.

The source was PBMCs, collected after nivolumab (anti-PD-1) treatment. The chain is built from TRBV20-1 and TRBJ2-1; no clear D gene. The sequence came from a person aged 35 to 85 with oral cavity squamous cell carcinoma. The CDR3 sequence is CSASIFNEQFF. The CDR3 DNA reads TGCAGTGCTTCGATCTTCAATGAGCAGTTCTTC.